The table lists the clone carrying this T cell receptor (beta chain) with many counts. Documented time point: longitudinal time-point 3. The data were taken from a study of neurological immune-mediated disorders. V lost 5 bases and J 3 bases, leaving 5 bases between the germline ends. CDR1 and CDR2 from the germline V gene are LGHDT and YNNKEL (reference sequence). The CDR3 is 12 amino acids. Each CDR3 protein is one row after TCRdb ran MiXCR on the 5' RACE reads. The table shows about 45,000 distinct CDR3 sequences, with approximately 15% occurring only once. Sequenced: PBMCs. The TCR originated in a man aged 25 to 45 in good health. The chain employs TRBV3-1 and TRBJ2-1, with D unresolved. CDR3 sequence reads: CASSTLYNEQFF. The CDR3 region has the DNA TGTGCCAGCAGCACCCTCTACAATGAGCAGTTCTTC.